This is a list of T cell receptor beta chains from one sample in a study of blood T cell repertoires in COVID-19. Assay: immunoSEQ multiplex PCR; the TCRdb copy retains only in-frame clones and omits some. The data contain around 67,000 clones, 87% of them seen just once; the ten biggest clones take up around 8%. Sequencing used peripheral blood. All receptors come from a middle-aged man with active COVID-19. CDR3s include the opening cysteine and the closing phenylalanine or tryptophan. The order of the fields is V gene, D gene, clone size, J gene, CDR3 protein, CDR3 DNA. The D gene is left open where the match is weak. Where a row states a size, it is once, few, many or the class of an expanded clone; other rows omit it.

V: TRBV6-5; D: NA; size: NA; J: TRBJ2-7; CDR3: CASSRTTRYEQYF; DNA: TGTGCCAGCAGTCGAACCACTCGGTACGAGCAGTACTTC
V: TRBV7-2; D: TRBD2; size: NA; J: TRBJ2-1; CDR3: CASSFDLAGYNEQFF; DNA: TGTGCCAGCAGCTTCGATCTAGCGGGGTACAATGAGCAGTTCTTC
V: TRBV5-1; D: NA; size: NA; J: TRBJ2-7; CDR3: CASSWSGTRGSEQYF; DNA: TGCGCCAGCAGCTGGTCCGGGACCCGGGGGAGCGAGCAGTACTTC
V: TRBV4-1; D: TRBD2; size: once; J: TRBJ2-1; CDR3: CASSQETSGGYNEQFF; DNA: TGCGCCAGCAGCCAAGAAACTAGCGGGGGGTACAATGAGCAGTTCTTC
V: TRBV4-2; D: TRBD2; size: NA; J: TRBJ2-2; CDR3: CASSQVPGGAGELFF; DNA: TGTGCCAGCAGCCAGGTACCGGGAGGAGCAGGGGAGCTGTTTTTT
V: TRBV6-2/TRBV6-3; D: TRBD1; size: NA; J: TRBJ2-6; CDR3: CASSYDGTVRRVLTF; DNA: TGTGCCAGCAGTTACGACGGGACAGTTAGGCGCGTCCTGACTTTC
V: TRBV9; D: TRBD2; size: NA; J: TRBJ2-2; CDR3: CASSFLAGGLSTGELFF; DNA: TGTGCCAGCAGCTTTCTAGCGGGAGGGTTGTCCACCGGGGAGCTGTTTTTT
V: TRBV15; D: NA; size: NA; J: TRBJ1-4; CDR3: CATSGVGANEKLFF; DNA: TGTGCCACCAGCGGCGTAGGGGCTAATGAAAAACTGTTTTTT
V: TRBV19; D: NA; size: NA; J: TRBJ1-1; CDR3: CASSISRGNTEAFF; DNA: TGTGCCAGTAGTATCAGCAGGGGAAACACTGAAGCTTTCTTT
V: TRBV4-3; D: TRBD2; size: NA; J: TRBJ2-7; CDR3: CASSQEVAAGSEQYF; DNA: TGCGCCAGCAGCCAAGAGGTAGCAGCGGGATCCGAGCAGTACTTC
V: TRBV9; D: NA; size: NA; J: TRBJ1-3; CDR3: CASSAGTSYSGNTIYF; DNA: TGTGCCAGCAGCGCCGGGACATCCTACTCTGGAAACACCATATATTTT
V: TRBV7-2; D: TRBD1; size: NA; J: TRBJ1-2; CDR3: CASSQQGVGYGYTF; DNA: TGTGCCAGCAGCCAACAGGGGGTAGGCTATGGCTACACCTTC
V: TRBV11-3; D: TRBD1; size: NA; J: TRBJ2-7; CDR3: CASSLLPGQVYEQYF; DNA: TGTGCCAGCAGCTTACTCCCGGGACAGGTTTACGAGCAGTACTTC
V: TRBV7-8; D: NA; size: few; J: TRBJ2-7; CDR3: CASSPIVARAYEQYF; DNA: TGTGCCAGCAGCCCGATTGTGGCCCGGGCCTACGAGCAGTACTTC
V: TRBV14; D: NA; size: NA; J: TRBJ2-1; CDR3: CASSHPEGSYNEQFF; DNA: TGTGCCAGCAGCCACCCCGAGGGCTCCTACAATGAGCAGTTCTTC
V: TRBV18; D: TRBD2; size: NA; J: TRBJ2-4; CDR3: CASSPEREGLLNIQYF; DNA: TGTGCCAGCTCACCCGAGCGGGAGGGTCTTCTAAACATTCAGTACTTC
V: TRBV9; D: TRBD1; size: NA; J: TRBJ1-2; CDR3: CASSPRPTGANGYTF; DNA: TGTGCCAGCAGCCCCCGCCCGACAGGGGCAAATGGCTACACCTTC
V: TRBV4-1; D: TRBD2; size: NA; J: TRBJ2-7; CDR3: CASSQVRTSGYEQYF; DNA: TGCGCCAGCAGCCAAGTCCGGACTAGCGGCTACGAGCAGTACTTC
V: TRBV5-4; D: NA; size: NA; J: TRBJ1-2; CDR3: CASSLQQGLYGYTF; DNA: TGTGCCAGCAGCTTGCAGCAGGGGCTCTATGGCTACACCTTC
V: TRBV18; D: NA; size: NA; J: TRBJ2-7; CDR3: CASSLRDVSYEQYF; DNA: TGTGCCAGCTCACTACGCGATGTGTCCTACGAGCAGTACTTC
V: TRBV19; D: TRBD1; size: NA; J: TRBJ2-7; CDR3: CASSIPGTAYEQYF; DNA: TGTGCCAGTAGTATCCCCGGGACAGCCTACGAGCAGTACTTC
V: TRBV6-5; D: TRBD1; size: once; J: TRBJ1-1; CDR3: CASTTGQGALEAFF; DNA: TGTGCCAGTACGACGGGACAGGGGGCTCTTGAAGCTTTCTTT
V: TRBV7-6; D: TRBD1; size: NA; J: TRBJ1-1; CDR3: CASSLAGQGGTEAFF; DNA: TGTGCCAGCAGCTTAGCGGGACAGGGAGGGACTGAAGCTTTCTTT
V: TRBV7-9; D: NA; size: NA; J: TRBJ1-2; CDR3: CASSSIDGYTF; DNA: TGTGCCAGCAGCTCCATAGATGGCTACACCTTC
V: TRBV9; D: NA; size: NA; J: TRBJ1-1; CDR3: CASSPDEGTEAFF; DNA: TGTGCCAGCAGCCCAGATGAGGGCACTGAAGCTTTCTTT
V: TRBV9; D: TRBD1; size: NA; J: TRBJ1-1; CDR3: CASSFGTGSPGTEAFF; DNA: TGTGCCAGCAGCTTTGGGACAGGGTCCCCTGGCACTGAAGCTTTCTTT
V: TRBV6-5; D: NA; size: NA; J: TRBJ1-2; CDR3: CASHSGGGYTF; DNA: TGTGCCAGCCACTCCGGGGGGGGCTACACCTTC
V: TRBV7-2; D: NA; size: NA; J: TRBJ1-2; CDR3: CASSPGPTNYGYTF; DNA: TGTGCCAGCAGCCCAGGGCCCACTAACTATGGCTACACCTTC